This T cell receptor (beta chain) is drawn from a study of blood T cells in healthy people across ages. Study-level background: With template switching, about one barcoded beta molecule was captured per two T cells.

Sample-barcoded 5' priming and a J-beta primer mix drove a second PCR of roughly 7 to 11 cycles. TCRdb reprocessed the 5' RACE reads with MiXCR, giving one entry per CDR3 protein. The table shows about 1,800,000 distinct CDR3 sequences, with 28% occurring only once. In this sample, this clonotype turned up a few times. The receptor's source is a woman between 25 and 40 years old in good health. The source material was blood.

CDR3 coding DNA: TGTGCCAGCAGCCCGGCGAGGGGCAGGGTAGGGGAAAAACTGTTTTTT. Translating gives CASSPARGRVGEKLFF. The V gene is TRBV11-2, the J gene TRBJ1-4; possibly TRBD1 for D (5 bases). The CDR3 is 16 residues long. V dropped 5 bases and J dropped 8 bases, with 21 bases sitting between them. The germline CDR1 and CDR2 sequences are SGHAT and FQNNGV.